The 29 T cell receptor beta chains below were found in one sample sequenced in a study of blood T cell repertoires in COVID-19. Generated by immunoSEQ multiplex PCR, the TCRdb table keeps only in-frame clones and is missing some. Altogether around 28,000 clones are present, 89% being singletons, with the ten largest covering approximately 2.6%. The sequenced sample consisted of peripheral blood. The receptors shown here come from a human donor in a cohort sampled during active COVID-19.

The chain is built from TRBV5-4 and TRBJ2-7; 8 bases match TRBD2. This CDR3 region has 15 residues. The germline V gene has CDR1 SGHNT and CDR2 YYREEE (reference sequence). J lost 1 base, V lost 4 bases, and 7 bases had no gene match. Here the CDR3 DNA reads TGTGCCAGCAGCCCACCGGGAGGGGGGTCCTACGAGCAGTACTTC. Translation gives CASSPPGGGSYEQYF.

The J gene is TRBJ1-2, the V gene TRBV6-5; D is unclear. V was pared by 2 bases and J by 6 bases, with 16 bases between. There are 15 residues in the CDR3. The germline CDR1 and CDR2 sequences are MNHEY and SVGAGI. The CDR3 DNA reads TGTGCCAGCAGTTACCTCAGTTGGGCTAGCGATGGCTACACCTTC. Translated, it gives CASSYLSWASDGYTF.

This sequence joins TRBV3-1 (or the pseudogene TRBV3-2) and TRBJ2-1; TRBD2 matches 9 bases. Germline V lookup: CDR1 LGHDT, CDR2 YNNKEL (reference sequence). The CDR3 spans 17 residues. The V segment lost 0 bases and the J segment 3 bases; nucleotides outside the gene matches: 6. CDR3 in amino acids: CASSQDNSGGLYNEQFF. Here the CDR3 DNA reads TGTGCCAGCAGCCAAGATAATAGCGGGGGCCTCTACAATGAGCAGTTCTTC.

The chain recombines TRBV12-5 with TRBJ2-2; D is ambiguous. Germline V CDR1 and CDR2: LGHNT, FRNRAP. The CDR3 totals 14 residues. Trimming cost V 1 base and J 6 bases, with 9 bases left between them. CDR3 amino acids: CASGLALLSGELFF. The CDR3 nucleotides are TGTGCTAGTGGTTTGGCCCTTCTATCCGGGGAGCTGTTTTTT.

V usage is TRBV9 and J usage is TRBJ1-2, with TRBD1 matching 10 bases. CDR1 SGDLS and CDR2 YYNGEE come from the germline V gene. The J segment lost 0 bases and the V segment lost 3 bases, leaving 8 bases of the junction unmatched. CDR3 length: 17 amino acids. CDR3 sequence reads: CASSARDRGFANYGYTF. CDR3 nucleotides: TGTGCCAGCAGCGCCCGGGACAGGGGTTTTGCTAACTATGGCTACACCTTC.

The chain recombines TRBV27 with TRBJ1-2, with D maybe TRBD1 (6 bases). The germline V and J ends were trimmed by 8 bases and 5 bases, with 21 bases remaining between them. This CDR3 has 15 amino acids. Germline CDR1 and CDR2: MNHEY and SMNVEV (reference sequence). The CDR3, as DNA: TGTGCCAGCTCCCTTCGGGCGGGAGGGGGTTATGGCTACACCTTC. It yields the protein CASSLRAGGGYGYTF.

This rearrangement joins TRBV6-5 to TRBJ1-2; perhaps TRBD1 as D (6 bases). CDR1 MNHEY and CDR2 SVGAGI come from the germline V gene. Trimming removed 1 base at V and 7 bases at J, with 10 bases between. CDR3 length equals 13 residues. The chain's CDR3 is CASSYLNRVGYTF. The CDR3 coding sequence is TGTGCCAGCAGTTACTTAAACAGGGTTGGCTACACCTTC.

The chain links TRBV5-1 to TRBJ2-3; 8 positions match TRBD2. Looked up from germline, CDR1 is SGHRS and CDR2 is YFSETQ. V lost 0 bases, J lost 5 bases, and 8 bases stayed unmatched. This CDR3 is 16 amino acids long. The CDR3 nucleotides are TGCGCCAGCAGCTTGGCTGTCGGGGGGGCCGGAGATACGCAGTATTTT. Protein sequence: CASSLAVGGAGDTQYF.

The V and J genes are TRBV7-2 and TRBJ1-2, with 7 bases fitting TRBD1. Trimming removed 6 bases from V and 3 bases from J; junction bases left unmatched: 7. Looked up from germline, CDR1 is SGHTA and CDR2 is FQGNSA. This CDR3 region has 14 residues. CDR3 in DNA: TGTGCCAGCAGGTTCACAGGGGAGGACTATGGCTACACCTTC. Its protein is CASRFTGEDYGYTF.

The chain combines TRBV27 with TRBJ1-2; 10 bases are shared with TRBD1. Germline values: CDR1 MNHEY, CDR2 SMNVEV (reference sequence). V was pared by 2 bases and J by 7 bases, with 13 bases of the junction left unmatched. The CDR3 is 17 amino acids. This CDR3 is CASSLVGTGAKVGGYTF. CDR3 coding DNA: TGTGCCAGCAGTTTAGTGGGGACAGGGGCGAAGGTCGGTGGCTACACCTTC.

The chain joins TRBV9 to TRBJ2-5; D is unresolved. The germline CDR1 and CDR2 sequences are SGDLS and YYNGEE. V lost 0 bases and J lost 5, with 11 bases in between. This CDR3 region has 14 residues. CDR3 amino acids: CASSVVEATETQYF. The CDR3 DNA reads TGTGCCAGCAGCGTAGTAGAGGCCACCGAGACCCAGTACTTC. The full variable domain, in which reference TRBV9 and TRBJ2-5 provide the parts outside the CDR3, is DSGVTQTPKHLITATGQRVTLRCSPRSGDLSVYWYQQSLDQGLQFLIQYYNGEERAKGNILERFSAQQFPDLHSELNLSSLELGDSALYFCASSVVEATETQYFGPGTRLLVL.

V is TRBV6-5 and J is TRBJ2-3; tentatively, D is TRBD1 (5 bases). V lost 6 bases to trimming and J lost 4 bases, with 14 bases between them. The length of the CDR3 is 14 residues. Germline assignment: CDR1 MNHEY and CDR2 SVGAGI. The CDR3 nucleotides are TGTGCCAGCAGCGACGGGCTAGGGGCAGATACGCAGTATTTT. Encoded protein: CASSDGLGADTQYF.

The J gene is TRBJ2-7, the V gene TRBV6-5; tentative D call: TRBD1 (5 bases). The CDR3 spans 12 residues. Germline assignment: CDR1 MNHEY and CDR2 SVGAGI. Trimming took off 5 bases at V and 4 bases at J, with 9 bases between the two ends. CDR3 coding DNA: TGTGCCAGCAGTCGGACATTTTACGAGCAGTACTTC. Protein product: CASSRTFYEQYF.

The CDR3 reads CATSTQRSTGELFF. DNA of the CDR3: TGTGCCACCAGCACCCAAAGGAGCACCGGGGAGCTGTTTTTT. This chain joins TRBV15 and TRBJ2-2; D is undetermined. Between the trimmed V and J ends, which lost 4 bases and 4 bases, there was a span of 10 bases. Germline V lookup: CDR1 LNHNV, CDR2 YYDKDF (reference sequence). CDR3 length: 14 residues. Based on the CDR3 plus reference TRBV15 and TRBJ2-2, the full variable domain is DAMVIQNPRYQVTQFGKPVTLSCSQTLNHNVMYWYQQKSSQAPKLLFHYYDKDFNNEADTPDNFQSRRPNTSFCFLDIRSPGLGDTAMYLCATSTQRSTGELFFGEGSRLTVL.

The chain is built from TRBV30 and TRBJ2-5, with D maybe TRBD2 (6 bases). CDR1 and CDR2 (germline): GTSNPN, SVGIG (reference sequence). The CDR3 loop spans 14 amino acids. The ends were cut back, 2 bases at V and 5 bases at J, with 15 bases in the middle. The CDR3 spells CAWSSGLGRETQYF. As DNA, the CDR3 is TGTGCCTGGAGTAGTGGCCTAGGGAGGGAGACCCAGTACTTC.

The V call is TRBV7-2, the J call TRBJ1-5, with 10 bases identical to TRBD1. Germline V gene lookup returns CDR1 SGHTA and CDR2 FQGNSA. This CDR3 region has 17 residues. The junction had 11 bases not matched to a gene; V was cut back by 5 bases and J by 4 bases. The CDR3 loop reads CASSPPDRTGGNQPQHF. Written as DNA, the CDR3 is TGTGCCAGCAGCCCGCCAGACAGGACAGGGGGGAATCAGCCCCAGCATTTT.

The rearrangement uses TRBV5-4 and TRBJ1-3; no clear D. This CDR3 is built from 15 residues. CDR1 is SGHNT, CDR2 YYREEE, per germline (reference sequence). Trimming pared 2 bases from V and 4 bases from J, leaving 13 bases between. The CDR3 protein is CASSLSSRVGNTIYF. CDR3 coding DNA: TGTGCCAGCAGCTTAAGTTCGAGGGTCGGAAACACCATATATTTT.

This chain links TRBV5-1 with TRBJ1-2; TRBD1 matches 8 bases. Per germline, CDR1 SGHRS and CDR2 YFSETQ. The CDR3 consists of 13 residues. V lost 3 bases, J lost 8 bases, and 6 bases stayed unmatched. DNA of the CDR3: TGCGCCAGCAGCTCGACAGGGGCTGAAGGCTACACCTTC. The encoded protein is CASSSTGAEGYTF.

V gene TRBV19 combines with J gene TRBJ1-2, with TRBD1 matching 10 bases. V was clipped by 5 bases and J by 1 base; unmatched bases: 7. Germline V CDR1 and CDR2: LNHDA, SQIVND (reference sequence). The length of the CDR3 is 16 residues. The CDR3 sequence: CASSSDRGPYNYGYTF. As DNA, the CDR3 is TGTGCCAGTAGTTCTGACAGGGGGCCATATAACTATGGCTACACCTTC.

CDR3 DNA sequence: TGTGCCAGCAGCCGGAGGGGAGTACCAGAACGATTGAACACTGAAGCTTTCTTT. Translating gives CASSRRGVPERLNTEAFF. V and J are TRBV11-2 and TRBJ1-1, with D maybe TRBD1 (5 bases). The V end was cut by 5 bases, the J end by 0 bases, with 22 bases between. CDR1 SGHAT and CDR2 FQNNGV come from the germline V gene. The CDR3 runs to 18 residues.

The genes are TRBV6-5 and TRBJ1-1; D is unclear. Germline lookup yields CDR1 MNHEY and CDR2 SVGAGI. This CDR3 contains 13 residues. The CDR3 spells CLAAPTMNTEAFF. In DNA form, the CDR3 reads TGTCTGGCGGCGCCGACCATGAACACTGAAGCTTTCTTT.

The rearrangement links TRBV3-1 (or the pseudogene TRBV3-2) to TRBJ2-7, with TRBD2 as a possible D gene (5 bases). Trimming pared 3 bases from V and 11 bases from J, leaving 14 bases between. Germline CDR1 reads LGHDT; CDR2 reads YNNKEL (reference sequence). There are 12 residues in the CDR3. Here the CDR3 reads CASSHATGEEYF. DNA for the CDR3: TGTGCCAGCAGCCATGCCACCGGGGAAGAGTACTTC.

The chain joins TRBV6-5 to TRBJ1-6; TRBD1 matches at 7 bases. In germline, CDR1 is MNHEY, CDR2 SVGAGI. V shed 7 bases and J 2 bases; nucleotides not matched to a gene: 5. This CDR3 contains 15 residues. The CDR3 protein is CASKQTGTYNSPLHF. CDR3 DNA sequence: TGTGCCAGCAAGCAGACAGGGACCTATAATTCACCCCTCCACTTT.

The V call is TRBV3-1 (or the pseudogene TRBV3-2), the J call TRBJ1-4, with D perhaps TRBD1 (6 bases). This CDR3 contains 15 residues. CDR1 LGHDT and CDR2 YNNKEL come from the germline V gene (reference sequence). Trimming removed 6 bases at V and 7 bases at J, with 18 bases between. The chain's CDR3 is CASREGGSPSEKLFF. Here the CDR3 DNA reads TGTGCCAGCAGGGAGGGGGGGAGCCCCTCTGAAAAACTGTTTTTT.

The chain combines TRBV9 with TRBJ1-1; TRBD1 aligns across 7 bases. J was trimmed by 2 bases and V by 0 bases; bases with no gene match: 10. Per the germline V gene, CDR1 is SGDLS and CDR2 is YYNGEE. CDR3 length: 17 amino acids. CDR3 sequence: CASSVDPLTGSNTEAFF. The CDR3, as DNA: TGTGCCAGCAGCGTAGATCCCCTGACAGGGTCAAACACTGAAGCTTTCTTT.

The J gene is TRBJ2-7, the V gene TRBV7-2; 10 bases map to TRBD1. This CDR3 contains 15 residues. With 5 bases clipped from V and 3 bases from J, the junction kept 7 bases outside the gene matches. Germline values: CDR1 SGHTA, CDR2 FQGNSA. This chain's CDR3 is CASSLGQGHYYEQYF. CDR3 in DNA: TGTGCCAGCAGCCTGGGACAGGGGCACTACTACGAGCAGTACTTC. The whole variable domain, remainder taken from reference TRBV7-2 and TRBJ2-7, is GAGVSQSPSNKVTEKGKDVELRCDPISGHTALYWYRQSLGQGLEFLIYFQGNSAPDKSGLPSDRFSAERTGGSVSTLTIQRTQQEDSAVYLCASSLGQGHYYEQYFGPGTRLTVT.

Concerning this clone: Other DNA sequences in this sample translate to the same CDR3. This chain links TRBV5-1 with TRBJ2-5, with a weak D call TRBD1 (5 bases). The V end was cut by 0 bases, the J end by 5 bases, with 11 bases between. CDR3 length: 14 residues. The germline gives CDR1 SGHRS, CDR2 YFSETQ. CDR3 in amino acids: CASSLEGVGETQYF. The CDR3 coding sequence is TGCGCCAGCAGCTTGGAAGGGGTCGGCGAGACCCAGTACTTC.

The chain employs TRBV6-5 and TRBJ2-5, with 8 bases identical to TRBD2. V was clipped by 6 bases and J by 5 bases; unmatched bases: 8. Germline CDR1 is MNHEY and CDR2 is SVGAGI. The CDR3 runs 14 residues. The DNA of the CDR3 is TGTGCCAGCAGCCCGGGACTAGAGCCGGAGACCCAGTACTTC. This sequence encodes CASSPGLEPETQYF.

The chain joins TRBV11-2 to TRBJ2-7; D perhaps matches TRBD1 (8 bases). V was clipped by 5 bases and J by 4 bases, with 24 bases between them. CDR1 is SGHAT, CDR2 FQNNGV, per germline. CDR3 length: 17 amino acids. The DNA for the CDR3 is TGTGCCAGCAGCCCACCTCGACGGACAGGGAGGGTATACGAGCAGTACTTC. Amino acid sequence: CASSPPRRTGRVYEQYF.